This T cell receptor (beta chain) was obtained from a study of cytomegalovirus exposure and HLA in healthy donors (dated by TCRdb to about 2017). Study-wide context: In an earlier analysis of 450 to 750 of the donors, 276 Gb of sequence data and 117 million unique TCR beta sequences from approximately 180 million T cells were reported. Along with the approximately 650-subject first cohort, a separate validation cohort of over 90 different subjects was used. The later analysis used no new phenotypic data to find candidate immune exposures, relying instead on TCR beta sequences and their occurrence across donors. A later genetic analysis took genome-wide SNP genotypes for about three fifths of the 666 donors and used that subset as a discovery cohort. The study combined high-throughput TCR immunosequencing, statistical association of individual TCRs with disease status, and machine learning to predict cytomegalovirus infection status. Several DR-DQ haplotypes were treated as single units for association and clustering because of strong linkage in the cohort. Among about 410 genotyped donors of the cohort, an average of around 250,000 unique TCR beta nucleotide sequences was sequenced per donor, of which roughly 18% were non-productive. To study patterns of TCR occurrence, a later analysis re-analyzed previously published TCR beta repertoires from several hundred donors and added high-resolution HLA genotyping. Donor age, sex, ethnicity and CMV serostatus were compiled together with the repertoire data. All discovery cohort repertoires had been generated on a single sequencing platform. An earlier analysis of several hundred of the donors used high-throughput TCR beta sequencing to judge whether each TCR beta V gene segment behaved as functional or pseudogenic. The genetic ancestry cluster associated with self-reported Caucasian donors included over 80% of the roughly 400 genotyped donors. Both class I and class II loci were covered by HLA typing, at four-digit resolution. The study aimed to test whether signatures of past pathogen exposure could be identified by cataloging public T cell receptors. The study profiled the T cell repertoires of under 850 subjects by immunosequencing and related them to cytomegalovirus serostatus. The number of donors typed differed by locus, with about 629-630 for A, B, C, DRB1 and DQB1, around 500 for DQA1, nearly 610 for DPA1, and 472 for DPB1. An early release that covered about 600 HLA-typed donors contained around 300 gigabases of sequencing data and around 85 million unique TCR sequences.

The library was produced with the immunoSEQ multiplex PCR assay. A mixture of 60 forward primers for TCR Vbeta segments and 13 reverse primers for TCR Jbeta segments was used in the multiplex PCR. The CDR3 region of rearranged TCR beta genes was amplified from genomic DNA by a multiplex PCR assay. On the Illumina HiSeq System, the amplified TCR beta libraries were sequenced as 87-base-pair reads. The study's processing was this. A later analysis tallied roughly 80 million unique TCR beta chains across the 600 to 700 repertoires, and roughly 11 million of those chains were shared by two or more donors. Raw reads were error-corrected and collapsed into unique sequences with a nearest-neighbor algorithm that merged closely related sequences to remove PCR and sequencing errors. Alignment of CDR3 sequences to IMGT reference sequences was used to assign V, D and J gene segments. For a sequence to be retained, at least a six-nucleotide match to both a V gene segment and a J gene segment was required. A rearrangement was called productive if the CDR3 had no stop codons and remained in frame with V and J, and every other rearrangement was called non-productive. Following IMGT convention, CDR3 was defined as the stretch from the second conserved V-encoded cysteine up to the conserved J-encoded phenylalanine. The earlier analysis of about 610 of the donors excluded any sequence lacking an unambiguous match to a single V gene segment. In an earlier analysis of 587 of the donors, V segments were called functional above 56.7% productive rearrangements and were called segregating when the between-donor standard deviation exceeded 5%. To diagnose cytomegalovirus status from the catalog of TCR beta chain sequences, a statistical classification framework was built. In a later analysis, V and J genes were assigned by comparing TCR nucleotide sequences against IMGT/GENE-DB human TR gene sequences. Using the TCRdist pipeline, a later analysis assigned CDR3 sequences along with most-parsimonious VDJ recombination scenarios. In a later analysis, every TCR beta chain was defined by the combination of its CDR3 amino acid sequence and its V-gene family, and reads without a unique V-gene family were dropped. To address suspected cross-contamination and a sequencing artifact, a later analysis removed around 600 highly shared, low-generation-probability nucleotide sequences. In a later analysis, a clonal expansion index was calculated for each public chain from normalized within-repertoire ranks of inferred template counts. In a later analysis, generation probabilities were computed with a VDJ recombination model fitted to out-of-frame rearrangements, and the resulting probabilities were checked against IGoR. A later analysis scored TCR-TCR, TCR-HLA and TCR-CMV co-occurrence with hypergeometric tests, applying a repertoire-size bias correction to TCR pairs. A later analysis estimated false discovery rates by permuting HLA or CMV assignments 20 times. In a later analysis, co-occurring TCRs were grouped using DBSCAN, with TCRdist sequence similarity added in when clustering inside HLA-allele-positive subsets. Repertoires with fewer than 30,000 or more than 120,000 public chains were left out of co-occurrence clustering, as were about 5 repertoires with anomalous nucleotide sharing. TCRdb retrieved this table from immuneACCESS and kept in-frame rearrangements only. Not all clones are present; in checked studies, unresolved V genes account for under half, and no reason is known for the remainder. D and trimming come from the DNA, and the V and J calls and clone size come from that table. The sample records around 160,000 clones, roughly 80% of which are singletons. The top ten clones comprise 2.5% to 3.5% of the sample.

Study-level results and caveats: A further reported finding was that TCR beta sequences accurately predicted the HLA-A and HLA-B alleles for most subjects in the first cohort. In a later analysis, TCR association rates were found to vary across HLA loci, with the most associated TCRs seen for DRB1 alleles and the fewest for HLA-C alleles. A cluster of highly shared sequence variants was judged likely to represent a technical artifact of the sequencing pipeline. A later genetic analysis associated a missense DCLRE1C variant with V-gene and J-gene trimming of TCR beta chains, and an independent cohort replicated the association. Cytomegalovirus status was reported to be diagnosed by the classifier with high specificity and sensitivity in both the original and validation cohorts. Correlated functional status among segregating V segments might be attributable to linkage disequilibrium, but an unknown experimental factor could not be ruled out. A few of the identified cytomegalovirus-associated TCR beta chains were confirmed in vitro to be specific for cytomegalovirus antigens. CMV serostatus was the only immune exposure information available for the cohort. In a later genetic analysis, fewer N-insertions in productive TCRs were reported among donors in an Asian-associated ancestry cluster than the roughly 710-donor mean. A total of 150 to 200 TCR beta chains were listed by the study as associated with cytomegalovirus. In a later analysis, over 15,000 TCR beta sequences were associated with specific HLA alleles at a false discovery rate of 0.05. Because counts were too low, approximately 18 rarely observed V segments, including chromosome 9 orphons, were excluded from the earlier analysis of some 540 of the donors. In this cohort, only TCR beta chains were sequenced, and detectable features were limited by the absence of alpha or paired-chain data. Because some donors lacked HLA typing at each locus, the association tests relied only on the typed subset. Roughly uniform sequencing depth across donors was assumed in presence/absence analyses, although this assumption may not hold. Because the 87-base-pair reads could not distinguish some IMGT-functional V segments, including TRBV6-2 and TRBV6-3, those segments were excluded. In a later analysis, HLA-associated TCR beta chains showed more clonal expansion and lower generation probabilities than non-associated chains that were equally common. Strong co-occurrence of HLA alleles, especially DR and DQ, made assigning TCR associations to individual alleles difficult. According to the authors, the approach could potentially be generalized to other disease states and immunological phenotypes. Broadly in line with IMGT annotations, most TCR beta V segments showed up in productive rearrangements about 87% or about 30% of the time in an earlier analysis of several hundred of the donors. Several of the top co-occurrence clusters appeared to be linked to parvovirus B19, influenza, CMV and Epstein-Barr virus, according to a later analysis. In a later analysis, most CMV-associated TCR beta chains were found to appear HLA-restricted, with HLA associations seemingly driven largely by CMV exposure. While some public TCRs were present in many individuals, most TCR sequences turned up only very rarely across donors.

The cohort comprised some 680 healthy bone marrow donors. All cohort members were sampled while nominally healthy, although unrecorded immune exposures were likely present. The donor tested CMV seropositive and was one of the 289 seropositive cohort members. A peripheral blood sample was collected from each donor, and TCR beta sequencing was performed on peripheral blood mononuclear cells. Genomic DNA was extracted from the blood cell samples with the Qiagen DNeasy Blood Extraction Kit. This clone has more than one count but fewer than ten. It has no known antigen specificity. No much larger clonotype is one base removed from it; base qualities were not supplied. Deletion took 5 bases off V and 2 bases off J, with a span of 10 bases between the germline ends. According to the germline V gene (reference sequence), CDR1 reads MNHEY and CDR2 reads SMNVEV. From its cysteine to its phenylalanine, the CDR3 spans 13 amino acids. CDR3 DNA is the only sequence kept; it has 39 bases, read in frame from the first base.

The V and J segments used are TRBV27 and TRBJ2-7; matching of 6 bases hints at TRBD2 as the D gene. What was sequenced was PBMCs. The TCR was taken from a man in his forties or fifties in good health and CMV-seropositive. The DNA reads as follows: TGTGCCAGCAGTCTCGCGGGACCCTACGAGCAGTACTTC. Translated, it gives CASSLAGPYEQYF.